This T cell receptor beta chain was sequenced during a study of regulatory T cells in long-lasting Graves disease. This clonotype was recorded once. Regarding time point: newly diagnosed GD, antithyroid drugs for less than 3 months. RNA extracted from PBMCs served as the sequencing template. In this cohort, patients came from an endocrinology department located in Xi'an, China. To make TCR beta libraries, researchers used iRepertoire HTBI primers and Arm-PCR of CDR3 regions. TCRdb fed the multiplex PCR reads into MiXCR, producing one record per CDR3 protein. The sample yields over 350,000 distinct CDR3 sequences, about 15% seen once. Germline-derived CDR1 and CDR2 are SGHAT and FQDESV (reference sequence). The CDR3 runs to 19 residues. The ends lost 6 bases at V and 4 bases at J; junction bases unmatched: 17. The sample also formed part of further work on T cells in Graves' hyperthyroidism and ophthalmopathy. That investigation notes: Used for diagnoses were clinical symptoms, serum thyroxine and TRAb, thyroid ultrasound and orbital computed tomography. The model identified upcoming ophthalmopathy a median 6.5 months ahead of onset.

This chain uses TRBV11-1 with TRBJ2-1; the match to TRBD2 covers 11 bases. The TCR sequence derives from a middle-aged woman with Graves disease. The sample was peripheral blood mononuclear cells (PBMCs), taken at new diagnosis, from a patient treated with antithyroid drugs. The DNA of the CDR3 is TGTGCCAGCAGTCCTCCTGGACTAGCGGGTCGACGCCGTTACAATGAGCAGTTCTTC. This sequence encodes CASSPPGLAGRRRYNEQFF.